This T cell receptor (beta chain) was identified during a study of blood T cell repertoires in COVID-19. On the study more broadly: The cDNA or gDNA used as material had been derived from T cells, B-cell-depleted T cells, or PBMCs.

The data were produced by immunoSEQ multiplex PCR, yet TCRdb's version contains in-frame clones alone and is incomplete. The data hold about 310,000 clones, with about 91% observed a single time. CDR1 is SGHTA, CDR2 FQGNSA, per germline. Trimming cost V 5 bases and J 1 base; bases outside gene matches: 4. The CDR3 is 15 residues long. This receptor was taken from a woman between 40 and 55 years old who had recovered from COVID-19. Material: PBMCs or T cells enriched from blood (not recorded which). The chain is built from TRBV7-2 and TRBJ1-5; 8 nucleotides agree with TRBD1. CDR3 amino acids: CASSLDRASNQPQHF. In DNA, the CDR3 is TGTGCCAGCAGCCTGGACAGGGCCAGCAATCAGCCCCAGCATTTT.